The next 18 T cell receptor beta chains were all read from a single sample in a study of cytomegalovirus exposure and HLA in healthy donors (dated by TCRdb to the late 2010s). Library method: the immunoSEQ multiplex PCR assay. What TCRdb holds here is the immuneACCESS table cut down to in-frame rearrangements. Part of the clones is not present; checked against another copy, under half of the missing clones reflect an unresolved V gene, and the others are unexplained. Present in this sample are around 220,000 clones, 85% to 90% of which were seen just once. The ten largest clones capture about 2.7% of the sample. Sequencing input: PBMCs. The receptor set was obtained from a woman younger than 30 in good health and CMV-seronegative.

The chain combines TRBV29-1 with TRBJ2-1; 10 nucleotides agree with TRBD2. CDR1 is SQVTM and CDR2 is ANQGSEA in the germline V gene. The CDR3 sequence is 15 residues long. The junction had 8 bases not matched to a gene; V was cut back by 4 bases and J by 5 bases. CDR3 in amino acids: CSVADRTSGNNEQFF. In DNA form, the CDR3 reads TGCAGCGTTGCGGACAGGACTAGCGGAAACAATGAGCAGTTCTTC.

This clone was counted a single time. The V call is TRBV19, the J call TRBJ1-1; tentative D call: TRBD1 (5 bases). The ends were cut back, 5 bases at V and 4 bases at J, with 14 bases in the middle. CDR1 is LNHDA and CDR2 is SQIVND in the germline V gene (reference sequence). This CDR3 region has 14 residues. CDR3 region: CASSRAVGGTEAFF. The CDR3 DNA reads TGTGCCAGTAGTCGTGCGGTGGGGGGCACTGAAGCTTTCTTT.

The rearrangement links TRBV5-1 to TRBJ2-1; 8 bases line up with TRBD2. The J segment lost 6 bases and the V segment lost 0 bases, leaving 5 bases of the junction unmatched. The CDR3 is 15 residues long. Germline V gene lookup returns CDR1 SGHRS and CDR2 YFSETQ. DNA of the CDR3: TGCGCCAGCAGCTTGGTTAGCGGGACCGGCAATGAGCAGTTCTTC. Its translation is CASSLVSGTGNEQFF.

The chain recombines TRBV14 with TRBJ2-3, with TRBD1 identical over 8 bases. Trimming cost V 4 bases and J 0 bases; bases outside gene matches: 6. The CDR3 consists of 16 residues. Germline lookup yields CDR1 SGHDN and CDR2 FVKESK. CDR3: CASSPLTGASTDTQYF. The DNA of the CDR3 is TGTGCCAGCAGCCCATTGACAGGGGCTAGCACAGATACGCAGTATTTT.

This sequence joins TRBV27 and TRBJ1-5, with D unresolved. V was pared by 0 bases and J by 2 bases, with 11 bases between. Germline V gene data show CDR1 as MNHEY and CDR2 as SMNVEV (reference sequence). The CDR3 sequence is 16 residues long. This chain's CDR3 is CASSLSIPRGNQPQHF. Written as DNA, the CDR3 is TGTGCCAGCAGTTTATCCATCCCGAGGGGCAATCAGCCCCAGCATTTT.

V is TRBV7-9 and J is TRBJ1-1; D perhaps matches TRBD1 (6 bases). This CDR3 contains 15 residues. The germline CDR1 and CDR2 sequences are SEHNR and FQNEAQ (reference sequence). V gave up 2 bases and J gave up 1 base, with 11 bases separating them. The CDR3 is CASSLLDSRNTEAFF. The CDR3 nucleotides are TGTGCCAGCAGCTTATTGGACAGCCGGAACACTGAAGCTTTCTTT.

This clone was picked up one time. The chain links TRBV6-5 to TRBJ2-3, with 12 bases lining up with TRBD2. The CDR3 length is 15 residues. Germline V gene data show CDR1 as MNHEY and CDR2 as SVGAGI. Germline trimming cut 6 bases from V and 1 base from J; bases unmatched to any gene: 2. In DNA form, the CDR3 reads TGTGCCAGCAGCCGACTAGCGGGAGGCACAGATACGCAGTATTTT. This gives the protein CASSRLAGGTDTQYF.

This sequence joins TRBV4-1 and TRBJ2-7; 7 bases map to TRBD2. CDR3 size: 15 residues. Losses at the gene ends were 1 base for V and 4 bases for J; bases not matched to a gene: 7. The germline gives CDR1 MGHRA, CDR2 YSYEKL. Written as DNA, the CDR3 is TGCGCCAGCAGCCAAGGCGGCGGGAGTGGGTACGAGCAGTACTTC. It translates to CASSQGGGSGYEQYF.

For the CDR3, the DNA is TGTGCCAGCAGTCCTTCACAGGGGTCGGACGAGCAGTACTTC. Protein: CASSPSQGSDEQYF. This chain uses TRBV28 with TRBJ2-7; TRBD1 matches 7 bases. V was clipped by 5 bases and J by 5 bases; unmatched bases: 9. The CDR3 loop spans 14 amino acids. The germline gives CDR1 MDHEN, CDR2 SYDVKM. The full variable domain, its missing parts supplied by reference TRBV28 and TRBJ2-7, is DVKVTQSSRYLVKRTGEKVFLECVQDMDHENMFWYRQDPGLGLRLIYFSYDVKMKEKGDIPEGYSVSREKKERFSLILESASTNQTSMYLCASSPSQGSDEQYFGPGTRLTVT.

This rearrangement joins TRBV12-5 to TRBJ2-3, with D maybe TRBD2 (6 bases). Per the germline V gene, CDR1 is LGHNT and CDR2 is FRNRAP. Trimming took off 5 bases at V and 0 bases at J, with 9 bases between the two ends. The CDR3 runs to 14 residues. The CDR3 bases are TGTGCTAGTGGTCCCGGGACTAGCACAGATACGCAGTATTTT. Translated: CASGPGTSTDTQYF.

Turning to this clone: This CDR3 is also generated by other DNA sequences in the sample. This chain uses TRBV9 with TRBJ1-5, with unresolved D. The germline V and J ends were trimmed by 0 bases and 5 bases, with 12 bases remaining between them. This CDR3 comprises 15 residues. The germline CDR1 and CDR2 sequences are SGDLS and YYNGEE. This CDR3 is CASSVGGRADQPQHF. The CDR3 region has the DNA TGTGCCAGCAGCGTAGGAGGGCGAGCGGATCAGCCCCAGCATTTT.

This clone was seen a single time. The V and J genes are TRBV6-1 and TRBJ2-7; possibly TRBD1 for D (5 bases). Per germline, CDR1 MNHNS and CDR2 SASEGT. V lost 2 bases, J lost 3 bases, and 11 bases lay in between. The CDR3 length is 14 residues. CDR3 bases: TGTGCCAGCAGTGAACGTCTCAGGGACTACGAGCAGTACTTC. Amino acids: CASSERLRDYEQYF.

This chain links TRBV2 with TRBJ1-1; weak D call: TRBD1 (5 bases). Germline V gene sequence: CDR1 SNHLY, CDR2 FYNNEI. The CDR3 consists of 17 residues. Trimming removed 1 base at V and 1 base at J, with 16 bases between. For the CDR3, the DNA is TGTGCCAGCAGTGAAGGCAAATCCGGGGGGGGGAACACTGAAGCTTTCTTT. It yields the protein CASSEGKSGGGNTEAFF.

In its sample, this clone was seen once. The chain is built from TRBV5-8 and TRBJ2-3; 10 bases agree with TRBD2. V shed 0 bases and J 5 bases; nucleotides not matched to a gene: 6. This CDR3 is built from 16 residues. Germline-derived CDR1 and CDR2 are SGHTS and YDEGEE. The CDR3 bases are TGTGCCAGCAGCTTGGGTCTAGCGGGAGTTCAAGATACGCAGTATTTT. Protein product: CASSLGLAGVQDTQYF.

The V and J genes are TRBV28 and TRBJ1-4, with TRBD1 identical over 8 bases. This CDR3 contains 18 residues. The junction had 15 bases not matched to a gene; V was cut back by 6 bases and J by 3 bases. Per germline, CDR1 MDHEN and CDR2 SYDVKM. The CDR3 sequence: CASSPPGQAIEANEKLFF. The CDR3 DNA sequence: TGTGCCAGCAGCCCCCCGGGACAGGCCATAGAGGCTAATGAAAAACTGTTTTTT.

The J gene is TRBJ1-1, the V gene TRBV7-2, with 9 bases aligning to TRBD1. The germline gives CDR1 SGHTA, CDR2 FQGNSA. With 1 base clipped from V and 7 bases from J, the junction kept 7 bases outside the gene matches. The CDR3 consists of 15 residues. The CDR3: CASSLGTGVGREAFF. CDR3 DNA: TGTGCCAGCAGCTTAGGGACAGGGGTCGGTCGTGAAGCTTTCTTT.

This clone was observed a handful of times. In nucleotides, the CDR3 is TGTGCCAGCAGCTTAGCCGGGACAGGGGGCTACGAGCAGTACTTC. Translated, it gives CASSLAGTGGYEQYF. This chain joins TRBV7-2 and TRBJ2-7, with 11 bases identical to TRBD1. The V gene end was trimmed by 0 bases and the J gene end by 3 bases; junction bases not matched to a gene: 1. This CDR3 spans 15 amino acids. Germline V CDR1 and CDR2: SGHTA, FQGNSA.

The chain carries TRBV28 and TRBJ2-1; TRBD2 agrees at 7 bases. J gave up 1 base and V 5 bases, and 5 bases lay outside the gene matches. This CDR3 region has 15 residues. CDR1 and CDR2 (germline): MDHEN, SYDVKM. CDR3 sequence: CASSPSGISYNEQFF. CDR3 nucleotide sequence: TGTGCCAGCAGTCCGAGCGGGATTTCCTACAATGAGCAGTTCTTC. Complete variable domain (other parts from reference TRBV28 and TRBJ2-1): DVKVTQSSRYLVKRTGEKVFLECVQDMDHENMFWYRQDPGLGLRLIYFSYDVKMKEKGDIPEGYSVSREKKERFSLILESASTNQTSMYLCASSPSGISYNEQFFGPGTRLTVL.